This T cell receptor beta chain was sequenced in a study of control samples from healthy donors and cancer patients. Profiled with immunoSEQ multiplex PCR; TCRdb holds only in-frame clones, not every one. The sample has roughly 52,000 clones; around 97% are singletons. Per germline, CDR1 MNHEY and CDR2 SMNVEV (reference sequence). The CDR3 loop spans 13 amino acids. V was shortened by 5 bases and J by 0 bases, with 8 bases between the two germline ends. This TCR came from a woman aged 30 to 39 in good health. The sample was blood. This rearrangement joins TRBV27 to TRBJ2-7; D gene ambiguous. In DNA form, the CDR3 reads TGTGCCAGCAGTAGGACGGCCTCCTACGAGCAGTACTTC. Translation gives CASSRTASYEQYF.